This T cell receptor (beta chain) was recovered during a study of T cells after yellow fever vaccination (dated by TCRdb to between 2018 and 2021). About the study as a whole: The SMART-Seq v4 Ultra Low Input RNA kit was used to prepare libraries from fractions with low cell numbers. To follow T-cell clones before and after both primary and booster YFV17D yellow fever vaccination, bulk TCR alpha and beta repertoires underwent longitudinal sequencing. The cohort comprised two healthy male donors, one aged 18 to 29 and one aged 30 to 40 years. Bulk PBMC replicates and cell subsets were isolated from blood drawn at multiple timepoints before and after both primary and secondary immunization. Study-level results and caveats: Because abundant contaminating clonotypes from the bulk population could be contained in FACS-sorted repertoires, computational filtering was required. A small fraction of clonotypes showed up in both the CD4 and CD8 compartments, probably as a result of convergent recombination. Only two donors were included in the study, so the extent to which the findings can be generalized is limited. Most clones expanded after primary vaccination were re-detected after the booster (almost 98% of CD4 and around 88% of CD8), suggesting broad memory maintenance. The secondary T-cell response was weaker than the primary response but faster, peaking on day 5 instead of day 15.

The CDR3 measures 16 amino acids from cysteine to phenylalanine. CDR3 DNA is the only sequence kept; it has 48 bases, read in frame from the first base. V lost 5 bases and J lost 8 bases, and the count of bases not matched to a germline gene is 17. In the germline V gene (reference sequence), CDR1 corresponds to LGHDT and CDR2 to YNNKEL. This clonotype was detected a few times. The antigen it binds to is not known. No much larger clone is present one base from it, and per-base qualities are unavailable. The treatment or condition tag for this specimen amounts to: live attenuated yellow fever vaccine strain. At each blood-draw timepoint, two biological replicates of bulk PBMCs were obtained. PBMCs were isolated from peripheral blood using a standard Ficoll-Paque protocol. TriZol was used to extract RNA from bulk PBMCs, from CD4 and CD8 fractions, and from dextramer-positive and dextramer-negative fractions.

TCR cDNA was synthesized by 5'RACE template switching, which introduced a universal primer site and unique molecular identifiers. Priming of cDNA synthesis was performed from both the TCR alpha and TCR beta constant segments. Library amplification used two PCR steps, and the second PCR step added sample barcodes and sequencing adapters. Sequencing of the libraries was done on either Illumina HiSeq 2500 (2x100 bp) or NovaSeq (2x150 bp). Per the authors' processing: MIGEC was used to demultiplex reads and collapse the reads into UMI consensus sequences, and MiXCR was used for V(D)J alignment. Vaccine-responding clonotypes were identified with edgeR using replicate PBMC samples, with FDR below 0.01 and a log2 fold change above 5 up to day 15 being required. CD4 or CD8 identity was assigned to each bulk clonotype according to whether the clonotype was present at higher abundance in the sequenced CD4 repertoire or the sequenced CD8 repertoire. TCRdb ran its own pipeline on the public reads, namely fastp trimming at Q25 and MiXCR clone calling, and kept in-frame beta chains. Every distinct CDR3 protein forms one entry, paired with its most common genes and DNA. It is TCRdb's table, rather than the study itself, that gives the V and J calls and clone size. The sample has fewer than 650,000 distinct CDR3 sequences on record, 20% to 25% of them singletons. About a sixth of the sample is in the top ten clones.

This TCR was recovered from a man between 18 and 29 years old who received the YFV17D yellow fever vaccine. The rearranged segments are TRBV3-1 and TRBJ1-2, with 7 bases matching TRBD1. The source material was PBMCs, sampled around 3 weeks after the first yellow fever vaccination. CDR3 reads: CASSSYWTGSPWGYTF. In nucleotides, the sequence is TGTGCCAGCAGCTCCTATTGGACAGGTTCCCCCTGGGGCTACACCTTC.